The next 8 T cell receptor beta chains were all read from a single sample in a study of blood T cell repertoires in COVID-19. The protocol was immunoSEQ multiplex PCR, while the TCRdb copy is restricted to in-frame clones and leaves out a portion. The table shows roughly 300,000 clones, with approximately 86% occurring only once. The sequenced sample was PBMCs or T cells enriched from blood (not recorded which). These receptor sequences come from a woman in her thirties or forties with acute COVID-19.

This clone was seen more than once but under ten times. The gene calls are TRBV28 and TRBJ1-5; 12 bases line up with TRBD1. The CDR3 length is 15 residues. Germline values: CDR1 MDHEN, CDR2 SYDVKM. V lost 5 bases, J lost 5 bases, and 4 bases stayed unmatched. CDR3 protein: CASSTRDRGHQPQHF. The CDR3 region has the DNA TGTGCCAGCAGTACCAGGGACAGGGGGCATCAGCCCCAGCATTTT.

The chain combines TRBV19 with TRBJ2-2; 7 bases are shared with TRBD1. The CDR3 totals 15 residues. J was trimmed by 6 bases and V by 3 bases; bases with no gene match: 7. CDR1 and CDR2 from the germline V gene are LNHDA and SQIVND (reference sequence). The CDR3 loop is CASSIQDRWAGELFF. CDR3 nucleotide sequence: TGTGCCAGTAGTATTCAGGACAGGTGGGCCGGGGAGCTGTTTTTT.

The chain recombines TRBV27 with TRBJ1-4; 8 nucleotides line up with TRBD1. There are 15 residues in the CDR3. The V gene's germline CDR1 is MNHEY and CDR2 SMNVEV (reference sequence). V was clipped by 8 bases and J by 3 bases; unmatched bases: 8. The CDR3 coding sequence is TGTGCCAGCGGAAGAACAGGGGGATCTAATGAAAAACTGTTTTTT. Translating gives CASGRTGGSNEKLFF.

The chain joins TRBV9 to TRBJ2-3; 7 nucleotides match TRBD2. CDR1 and CDR2 from the germline V gene are SGDLS and YYNGEE. The CDR3 consists of 15 residues. Trimming removed 4 bases from V and 4 bases from J; junction bases left unmatched: 9. CDR3 nucleotide sequence: TGTGCCAGCAGCTCCGGGGTGGGGGGGGCAGATACGCAGTATTTT. Protein sequence: CASSSGVGGADTQYF. Full variable domain (rest looked up from reference TRBV9 and TRBJ2-3): DSGVTQTPKHLITATGQRVTLRCSPRSGDLSVYWYQQSLDQGLQFLIQYYNGEERAKGNILERFSAQQFPDLHSELNLSSLELGDSALYFCASSSGVGGADTQYFGPGTRLTVL.

This chain connects TRBV28 to TRBJ1-1; 7 bases match TRBD1. The CDR3 extends over 17 amino acids. The ends lost 3 bases at V and 2 bases at J; junction bases unmatched: 12. The V gene's germline CDR1 is MDHEN and CDR2 SYDVKM. CDR3 residues: CASSFPRAGGYNTEAFF. The CDR3 bases are TGTGCCAGCAGTTTCCCCAGGGCAGGGGGTTATAACACTGAAGCTTTCTTT.

The chain is built from TRBV4-3 and TRBJ2-7, with 11 nucleotides matching TRBD2. The CDR3 is made up of 18 amino acids. V lost 0 bases, J lost 4 bases, and 11 bases stayed unmatched. CDR1 is LGHNA, CDR2 YSLEER, per germline. Here the CDR3 reads CASSQDSGRASALYEQYF. The DNA for the CDR3 is TGCGCCAGCAGCCAAGATAGCGGGAGGGCCTCAGCCCTTTACGAGCAGTACTTC.

The gene calls are TRBV28 and TRBJ1-2; tentative D call: TRBD1 (5 bases). The CDR3 loop spans 14 amino acids. V lost 2 bases and J lost 5, with 12 bases in between. CDR1 is MDHEN and CDR2 is SYDVKM in the germline V gene. CDR3 in amino acids: CASSLSRVAYGYTF. CDR3 coding DNA: TGTGCCAGCAGTTTAAGCAGGGTAGCTTATGGCTACACCTTC.

The chain recombines TRBV4-1 with TRBJ2-1; 8 nucleotides line up with TRBD2. With 0 bases clipped from V and 0 bases from J, the junction kept 7 bases outside the gene matches. This CDR3 comprises 18 residues. Germline CDR1 reads MGHRA; CDR2 reads YSYEKL. CDR3 protein: CASSQEGGAGGSYNEQFF. DNA for the CDR3: TGCGCCAGCAGCCAAGAGGGCGGGGCGGGGGGCTCCTACAATGAGCAGTTCTTC.